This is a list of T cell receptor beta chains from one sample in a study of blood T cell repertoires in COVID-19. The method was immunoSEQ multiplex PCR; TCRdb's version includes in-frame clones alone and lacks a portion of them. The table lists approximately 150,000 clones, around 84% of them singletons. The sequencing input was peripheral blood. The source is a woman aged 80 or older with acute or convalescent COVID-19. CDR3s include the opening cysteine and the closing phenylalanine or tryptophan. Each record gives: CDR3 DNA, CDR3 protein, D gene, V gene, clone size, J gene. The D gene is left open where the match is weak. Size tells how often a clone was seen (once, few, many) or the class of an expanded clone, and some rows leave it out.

TGTGCCAGCAGCTTAGAAAAGGCCCGGGGCTATGGCTACACCTTC | CASSLEKARGYGYTF | - | TRBV7-2 | few | TRBJ1-2
TGTGCCAGCAGCTTGGGCAGACAGGGCGGCTACACCTTC | CASSLGRQGGYTF | TRBD1 | TRBV5-4 | - | TRBJ1-2
TGTGCCAGCAGCCCATCTGGGGGGGTCCCCACTGAAGCTTTCTTT | CASSPSGGVPTEAFF | - | TRBV9 | - | TRBJ1-1
TGTGCCAGCAGTCCCGTTCCCGGGACAGGGGCTTCATTTAACTATGGCTACACCTTC | CASSPVPGTGASFNYGYTF | TRBD1 | TRBV7-9 | - | TRBJ1-2
TGTGCCAGCAGCCCCCAGAGGCACACTGAAGCTTTCTTT | CASSPQRHTEAFF | - | TRBV4-2 | - | TRBJ1-1
TGTGCCAGCAGTTACCGGGGACAGGGTTCGGAGACCCAGTACTTC | CASSYRGQGSETQYF | TRBD1 | TRBV6-2/TRBV6-3 | few | TRBJ2-5
TGTGCCAGCAGCGCCCGCAGGGTCGGGCCCCAGCATTTT | CASSARRVGPQHF | - | TRBV9 | - | TRBJ1-5
TGTGCCAGCAGCGCCGATCTAGGGAGTCAAGAGACCCAGTACTTC | CASSADLGSQETQYF | - | TRBV9 | - | TRBJ2-5
TGCGCCAGCAGCCAACCGCCCGGGGGAGTAAAAAACATTCAGTACTTC | CASSQPPGGVKNIQYF | - | TRBV4-1 | - | TRBJ2-4
TGCGCCAGCAGCCAAGTGGACAACAATCAGCCCCAGCATTTT | CASSQVDNNQPQHF | - | TRBV4-1 | - | TRBJ1-5
TGTGCCAGCAGCCCCACTAGCGGGTCTTACAATGAGCAGTTCTTC | CASSPTSGSYNEQFF | TRBD2 | TRBV7-2 | - | TRBJ2-1